The 15 T cell receptor beta chains listed next were all sequenced from one sample in a study of human T cells and chemical hapten exposure. Time point indicated: patch test 2, 6 weeks after DPC sensitization. Treatment: therapeutic diphenylcyclopropenone sensitization with weekly scalp DPC. One entry per CDR3 protein, called by TCRdb with MiXCR from the RACE reads. The sample has about 350,000 distinct CDR3 sequences; about 6.3% are singletons. The starting material was whole blood, obtained in connection with sensitization to the hapten diphenylcyclopropenone (DPC). These receptors all come from a woman aged 18-35 years with alopecia areata. Some clones in this sample may be carry-over from other donors' samples.

Many counts were recorded for this clonotype. The chain couples TRBV18 to TRBJ1-1, with D maybe TRBD1 (5 bases). The CDR3 sequence is 13 residues long. V was cut by 0 bases and J by 7 bases, with 9 bases left in between. Germline V gives CDR1 KGHSH, CDR2 LQKENI. DNA for the CDR3: TGTGCCAGCTCACCACCGGTAACAGGTGAAGCTTTCTTT. The encoded protein is CASSPPVTGEAFF.

The genes are TRBV27 and TRBJ2-7; either TRBD1 or TRBD2 may supply D (6 bases each). CDR1 is MNHEY and CDR2 is SMNVEV in the germline V gene (reference sequence). V lost 2 bases to trimming and J lost 2 bases, with 10 bases between them. There are 14 residues in the CDR3. The CDR3 region has the DNA TGTGCCAGCAGTTTACGGGGGCCCACCTACGAGCAGTACTTC. Protein product: CASSLRGPTYEQYF.

This clonotype was seen a handful of times. CDR3 loop: CASSLVRGQGASKLFF. CDR3 nucleotide sequence: TGTGCCAGCAGCTTAGTACGTGGACAGGGGGCTTCAAAACTGTTTTTT. J is TRBJ1-4 and V is TRBV11-2, with TRBD1 matching over 11 bases. The germline CDR1 and CDR2 sequences are SGHAT and FQNNGV. CDR3 length equals 16 residues. V trimming: 1 base; J trimming: 10 bases; junction bases outside the gene matches: 8.

Many counts were recorded for this clonotype. J is TRBJ1-3 and V is TRBV7-2; 7 nucleotides agree with TRBD1. The germline CDR1 and CDR2 sequences are SGHTA and FQGNSA. The ends lost 1 base at V and 0 bases at J; junction bases unmatched: 6. The CDR3 has 17 amino acids. DNA for the CDR3: TGTGCCAGCAGCTTAGTAGGGACAGACAGCTCTGGAAACACCATATATTTT. Its protein is CASSLVGTDSSGNTIYF.

This clonotype was picked up many times. The V gene is TRBV3-1, the J gene TRBJ1-3; D gene uncertain. V lost 3 bases to trimming and J lost 8 bases, with 5 bases between them. Per the germline V gene, CDR1 is LGHDT and CDR2 is YNNKEL (reference sequence). This CDR3 is 11 amino acids long. CDR3 sequence (DNA): TGTGCCAGCAGCCATAGGGACACCATATATTTT. Translating it yields CASSHRDTIYF.

This sequence joins TRBV6-5 and TRBJ2-2; no firm D call. V was clipped by 7 bases and J by 5 bases, with 14 bases between them. The germline CDR1 and CDR2 sequences are MNHEY and SVGAGI. The CDR3 sequence is 14 residues long. The CDR3 sequence: CASNRNRVTGELFF. The CDR3, as DNA: TGTGCCAGCAATCGCAACAGAGTAACCGGGGAGCTGTTTTTT.

This clonotype has more than one count but fewer than ten. The chain has TRBV9 and TRBJ2-3; 9 positions agree with TRBD2. The germline V gene has CDR1 SGDLS and CDR2 YYNGEE. With 0 bases clipped from V and 6 bases from J, the junction kept 5 bases outside the gene matches. The CDR3 loop spans 15 amino acids. The CDR3 DNA follows: TGTGCCAGCAGCGTAGGCGGGGGGGCACGCGATACGCAGTATTTT. Translation gives CASSVGGGARDTQYF.

This clonotype was counted only a few times. The gene calls are TRBV2 and TRBJ1-6; weak D call: TRBD1 (6 bases). Germline-derived CDR1 and CDR2 are SNHLY and FYNNEI. The CDR3 consists of 14 residues. The germline V and J ends were trimmed by 8 bases and 6 bases, with 14 bases remaining between them. As DNA, the CDR3 is TGTGCCAGCCAACGGGACACTAGTAATTCACCCCTCCACTTT. It is translated as CASQRDTSNSPLHF.

J is TRBJ2-7 and V is TRBV29-1; no firm D call. V gave up 0 bases and J gave up 2 bases, with 14 bases separating them. The V gene's germline CDR1 is SQVTM and CDR2 ANQGSEA. This CDR3 has 15 amino acids. As DNA, the CDR3 is TGCAGCGTTGAAGATGGTAGAGGCCTAGCCTACGAGCAGTACTTC. Translating it yields CSVEDGRGLAYEQYF.

The gene calls are TRBV29-1 and TRBJ1-1; D may be TRBD1 (6 bases). The CDR3 spans 12 residues. Per germline, CDR1 SQVTM and CDR2 ANQGSEA. V was trimmed by 7 bases and J by 3 bases, leaving 12 bases between them. The CDR3 spells CSAGRGDTEAFF. In DNA, the CDR3 is TGCAGCGCCGGGAGGGGGGACACTGAAGCTTTCTTT.

The V and J genes are TRBV24-1 and TRBJ2-1, with 12 bases lining up with TRBD2. The germline V gene has CDR1 KGHDR and CDR2 SFDVKD. Trimming at V came to 2 bases and at J to 3 bases, leaving 1 base not matched to a gene. The CDR3 has 16 residues. DNA of the CDR3: TGTGCCACCAGTGATTCACTAGCGGGGGGCTACAATGAGCAGTTCTTC. It specifies CATSDSLAGGYNEQFF.

The DNA of the CDR3 is TGTGCCAGCAGGCCCGGACAGGCCTCGGAGCAGTACTTC. As protein: CASRPGQASEQYF. The V gene is TRBV6-6, the J gene TRBJ2-7; TRBD1 agrees at 7 bases. From germline, CDR1 is MNHNY and CDR2 SVGAGI (reference sequence). J was trimmed by 7 bases and V by 6 bases; bases with no gene match: 9. The CDR3 extends over 13 amino acids.

A note on this clonotype: An end of the junction does not agree with germline; a read error may underlie this. V and J are TRBV5-1 and TRBJ1-1, with D perhaps matching TRBD1 (5 bases). Germline V CDR1 and CDR2: SGHRS, YFSETQ. The CDR3 loop spans 15 amino acids. CDR3 loop: CARSLIGVGDTEAFF. The CDR3 nucleotides read TGCGCCCGCAGCTTGATAGGGGTTGGGGATACTGAAGCTTTCTTT.

This clonotype was seen only a few times. This chain joins TRBV18 and TRBJ2-5; TRBD2 might be the D (5 bases). Germline V gene sequence: CDR1 KGHSH, CDR2 LQKENI. The V gene lost 3 bases and the J gene lost 3 bases, with 17 bases spanning the gap. CDR3 length: 16 residues. CDR3 bases: TGTGCCAGCTCACCGTCGGTCGCGGGTCCCGAAGAGACCCAGTACTTC. It is translated as CASSPSVAGPEETQYF.

There are many counts of this clonotype. The rearrangement uses TRBV7-2 and TRBJ1-5, with 7 bases aligning to TRBD1. The CDR3 is 14 amino acids. The germline CDR1 and CDR2 sequences are SGHTA and FQGNSA. Trimming cost V 6 bases and J 4 bases; bases outside gene matches: 6. The CDR3 sequence is CASSSQGGNQPQHF. CDR3 coding DNA: TGTGCCAGCAGTTCGCAGGGGGGGAATCAGCCCCAGCATTTT.